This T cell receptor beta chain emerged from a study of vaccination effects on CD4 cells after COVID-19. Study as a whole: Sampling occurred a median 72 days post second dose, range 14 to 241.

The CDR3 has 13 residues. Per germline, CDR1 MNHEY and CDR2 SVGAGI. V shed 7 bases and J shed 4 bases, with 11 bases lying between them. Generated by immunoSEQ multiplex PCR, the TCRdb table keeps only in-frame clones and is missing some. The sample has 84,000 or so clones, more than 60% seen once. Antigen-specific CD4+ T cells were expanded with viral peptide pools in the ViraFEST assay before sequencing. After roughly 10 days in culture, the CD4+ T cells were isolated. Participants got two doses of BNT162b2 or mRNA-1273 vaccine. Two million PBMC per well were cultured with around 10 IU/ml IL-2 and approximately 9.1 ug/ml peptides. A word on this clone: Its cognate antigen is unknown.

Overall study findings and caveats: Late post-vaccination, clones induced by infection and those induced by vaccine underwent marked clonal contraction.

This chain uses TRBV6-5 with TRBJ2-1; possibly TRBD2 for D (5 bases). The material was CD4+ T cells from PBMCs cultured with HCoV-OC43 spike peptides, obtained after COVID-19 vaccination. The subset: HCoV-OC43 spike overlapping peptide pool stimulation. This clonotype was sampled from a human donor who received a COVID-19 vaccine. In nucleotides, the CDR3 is TGTGCCAGCACCAAACGGGAATACAATGAGCAGTTCTTC. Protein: CASTKREYNEQFF.